The table lists the clone carrying this TCR beta chain with a count of one. CDR3 length: 14 residues. V lost 5 bases and J lost 5, with 15 bases in between. The germline CDR1 and CDR2 sequences are SGHAT and FQNNGV. The repertoire was sequenced with immunoSEQ multiplex PCR; TCRdb's copy has only in-frame clones and lacks some. The sample shows 100,000 to 150,000 clones, roughly 92% of them seen only once. This entry is derived from a study of control samples from healthy donors and cancer patients. Sequencing used PBMCs. The sequence derives from a man older than 75 with head and neck cancer. The chain has TRBV11-2 and TRBJ1-2; weak D call: TRBD1 (5 bases). The CDR3 DNA follows: TGTGCCAGCAGCCCAGCCAGGGAGAAATATGGCTACACCTTC. Translating it yields CASSPAREKYGYTF. Supplemented by reference TRBV11-2 and TRBJ1-2, the full variable domain reads EAGVAQSPRYKIIEKRQSVAFWCNPISGHATLYWYQQILGQGPKLLIQFQNNGVVDDSQLPKDRFSAERLKGVDSTLKIQPAKLEDSAVYLCASSPAREKYGYTFGSGTRLTVV.